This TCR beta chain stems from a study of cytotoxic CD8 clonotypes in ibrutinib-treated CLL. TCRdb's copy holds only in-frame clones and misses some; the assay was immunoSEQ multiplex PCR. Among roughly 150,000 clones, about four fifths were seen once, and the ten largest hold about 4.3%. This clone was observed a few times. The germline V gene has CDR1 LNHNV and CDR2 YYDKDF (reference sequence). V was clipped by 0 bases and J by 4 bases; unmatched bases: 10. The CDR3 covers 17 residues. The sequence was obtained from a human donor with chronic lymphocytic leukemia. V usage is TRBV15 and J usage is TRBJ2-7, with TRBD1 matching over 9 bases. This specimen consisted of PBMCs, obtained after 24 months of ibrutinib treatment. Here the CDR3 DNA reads TGTGCCACCAGCAGAGATTATAGGACAGGGGTTGTATACGAGCAGTACTTC. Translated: CATSRDYRTGVVYEQYF. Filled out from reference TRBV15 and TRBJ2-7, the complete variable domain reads DAMVIQNPRYQVTQFGKPVTLSCSQTLNHNVMYWYQQKSSQAPKLLFHYYDKDFNNEADTPDNFQSRRPNTSFCFLDIRSPGLGDTAMYLCATSRDYRTGVVYEQYFGPGTRLTVT.